These T cell receptor beta chains were read from a single sample in a study of post-analysis software for immune sequencing data. TCRdb re-called the PCR reads with MiXCR, one entry per CDR3 protein. Of hundreds of thousands of distinct CDR3 sequences in the sample, around 40% were seen once. Sequenced sample: blood. The receptors were sampled from a girl aged 10 to 17 with multiple sclerosis. The CDR3 runs from the conserved cysteine through the conserved F or W. Each record gives: CDR3 protein, J gene, V gene.

CSATGTALGAYEQYF | TRBJ2-7 | TRBV20-1
CASSFSDPPEQFF | TRBJ2-1 | TRBV5-1
CASSLQLAGSSYEQYF | TRBJ2-7 | TRBV4-1
CASSFSGRAGGDTQYF | TRBJ2-3 | TRBV11-2
CSVSGTANYGYTF | TRBJ1-2 | TRBV29-1
CASRLSGGSSYNEQFF | TRBJ2-1 | TRBV12-3/TRBV12-4
CASSLVGGIPSYEQYF | TRBJ2-7 | TRBV5-1
CASSYGSTYEQFF | TRBJ2-1 | TRBV7-3
CSATLTGPDTQYF | TRBJ2-3 | TRBV20-1
CSARGPSGSVGYEQYF | TRBJ2-7 | TRBV20-1
CASRGPFYEQYF | TRBJ2-7 | TRBV6-5
CASSVSLQDAYEQYF | TRBJ2-7 | TRBV9
CASIGIRDGVYEQYF | TRBJ2-7 | TRBV12-3/TRBV12-4
CARFRDRSHLPFF | TRBJ2-1 | TRBV6-4
CSARDRPSSPLHF | TRBJ1-6 | TRBV20-1
CSAMGFRGGPYSTDTQYF | TRBJ2-3 | TRBV20-1
CAISESGTSGRRRYNEQYF | TRBJ2-5 | TRBV10-3
CASSLRGLDYYEQYF | TRBJ2-7 | TRBV27
CSAINSRDTYGYTF | TRBJ1-2 | TRBV20-1
CASSLESETQYF | TRBJ2-5 | TRBV5-1
CASSLNLREQYF | . | TRBV7-2
CSADGGAYRETQYF | TRBJ2-5 | TRBV20-1
CASSYIGTNQETQYF | TRBJ2-5 | TRBV6-5
CASSQVFEAGVGYEQYF | TRBJ2-7 | TRBV4-1
CASSDLGTSSGEQYF | TRBJ2-5 | TRBV5-1
CASSSTGSGEKLFF | TRBJ1-4 | TRBV14
CASSQDGTGGSGTGELFF | TRBJ2-2 | TRBV4-3
CASRPRPEFRSAYEQYF | TRBJ2-7 | TRBV5-1
CASSLRAGKSDEQYF | TRBJ2-7 | TRBV28
CASRLAGGRPQHF | TRBJ1-5 | TRBV12-3/TRBV12-4
CASSQDPREDTDTQYF | TRBJ2-3 | TRBV4-3
CASSHLAGESADTQYF | TRBJ2-3 | TRBV7-8
CVSSEEAASNYGYTF | TRBJ1-2 | TRBV2
CALHQGEYTQYF | TRBJ2-3 | TRBV2
CASSYLRTGTDYGYTF | TRBJ1-2 | TRBV6-5
CASSPAGNQKPQHF | TRBJ1-5 | TRBV11-1